Listed below are T cell receptor beta chains from one sample, sequenced in a study of blood T cell repertoires in COVID-19. TCRdb's table, derived via immunoSEQ multiplex PCR, lists solely in-frame clones and lacks some. Among 200,000 to 300,000 clones listed, about 89% were seen once. Sequenced sample: peripheral blood. All receptors derive from a woman in her forties who had recovered from COVID-19. CDR3s include the opening cysteine and the closing phenylalanine or tryptophan. Each record gives: D gene, V gene, J gene, clone size, CDR3 protein, CDR3 DNA. The D gene is left open where the match is weak. A clone size is listed for some rows: how often the clone was seen (once, few, many), or a class if it is expanded.

d_gene: TRBD2
v_gene: TRBV4-1
j_gene: TRBJ2-3
abundance: -
CDR3aa: CASSQDTSGGTDTQYF
CDR3nt: TGCGCCAGCAGCCAAGACACTAGCGGGGGGACAGATACGCAGTATTTT

d_gene: -
v_gene: TRBV30
j_gene: TRBJ2-5
abundance: -
CDR3aa: CAWAGQQETQYF
CDR3nt: TGTGCCTGGGCCGGACAACAAGAGACCCAGTACTTC

d_gene: TRBD2
v_gene: TRBV15
j_gene: TRBJ2-1
abundance: -
CDR3aa: CATSRGPSGGDNEQFF
CDR3nt: TGTGCCACCAGCAGAGGTCCTAGCGGGGGGGACAATGAGCAGTTCTTC

d_gene: TRBD1
v_gene: TRBV2
j_gene: TRBJ1-2
abundance: -
CDR3aa: CASSEGTGDEIYGYTF
CDR3nt: TGTGCCAGCAGTGAAGGGACAGGAGATGAGATCTATGGCTACACCTTC

d_gene: TRBD1
v_gene: TRBV11-2
j_gene: TRBJ2-7
abundance: -
CDR3aa: CASSFDRGRLEQYF
CDR3nt: TGTGCCAGCAGCTTCGACAGGGGGCGCCTCGAGCAGTACTTC

d_gene: -
v_gene: TRBV5-1
j_gene: TRBJ2-5
abundance: -
CDR3aa: CASSPNQGMRETQYF
CDR3nt: TGCGCCAGCAGCCCCAATCAGGGGATGCGAGAGACCCAGTACTTC

d_gene: -
v_gene: TRBV6-9
j_gene: TRBJ2-5
abundance: once
CDR3aa: CASGQLAPFSETQYF
CDR3nt: TGTGCCTCTGGACAACTAGCTCCATTTTCAGAGACCCAGTACTTC

d_gene: TRBD2
v_gene: TRBV24-1
j_gene: TRBJ2-1
abundance: -
CDR3aa: CATSEPFGTSGEYAEYNEQFF
CDR3nt: TGTGCCACCAGTGAACCTTTCGGGACTAGCGGTGAATATGCAGAATACAATGAGCAGTTCTTC

d_gene: -
v_gene: TRBV19
j_gene: TRBJ1-5
abundance: -
CDR3aa: CASSFHNQPQHF
CDR3nt: TGTGCCAGTAGTTTCCACAATCAGCCCCAGCATTTT

d_gene: TRBD2
v_gene: TRBV25-1
j_gene: TRBJ2-7
abundance: -
CDR3aa: CASSLNWASGAYEQYF
CDR3nt: TGTGCCAGCAGCCTGAATTGGGCTAGCGGGGCCTACGAGCAGTACTTC

d_gene: -
v_gene: TRBV28
j_gene: TRBJ2-6
abundance: -
CDR3aa: CASRRSGRHLLTF
CDR3nt: TGTGCCAGCAGACGGTCAGGGAGGCACCTCCTGACTTTC

d_gene: -
v_gene: TRBV7-8
j_gene: TRBJ2-1
abundance: -
CDR3aa: CASIRSTSSYNEQFF
CDR3nt: TGTGCCAGCATTAGGTCAACTAGTTCCTACAATGAGCAGTTCTTC

d_gene: TRBD1
v_gene: TRBV6-2/TRBV6-3
j_gene: TRBJ2-5
abundance: -
CDR3aa: CASSYSRDRGETQYF
CDR3nt: TGTGCCAGCAGTTACTCGCGGGACAGGGGCGAGACCCAGTACTTC

d_gene: -
v_gene: TRBV9
j_gene: TRBJ2-2
abundance: -
CDR3aa: CASSVFSGLAGELFF
CDR3nt: TGTGCCAGCAGCGTCTTCTCAGGCTTGGCCGGGGAGCTGTTTTTT

d_gene: TRBD2
v_gene: TRBV11-2
j_gene: TRBJ2-7
abundance: -
CDR3aa: CASSFRLAGGWYSSYEQYF
CDR3nt: TGTGCCAGCAGCTTCCGACTAGCGGGGGGGTGGTATAGTTCCTACGAGCAGTACTTC

d_gene: TRBD1
v_gene: TRBV9
j_gene: TRBJ1-1
abundance: -
CDR3aa: CASSGGQGRNTEAFF
CDR3nt: TGTGCCAGCAGCGGGGGACAGGGGCGGAACACTGAAGCTTTCTTT

d_gene: -
v_gene: TRBV6-5
j_gene: TRBJ1-6
abundance: -
CDR3aa: CASSRTRAASPLHF
CDR3nt: TGTGCCAGCAGTAGGACTAGGGCAGCTTCACCCCTCCACTTT

d_gene: TRBD1
v_gene: TRBV27
j_gene: TRBJ2-5
abundance: -
CDR3aa: CASSLASGTGFLETQYF
CDR3nt: TGTGCCAGCAGTTTAGCGTCCGGGACAGGGTTTTTAGAGACCCAGTACTTC

d_gene: -
v_gene: TRBV5-8
j_gene: TRBJ1-1
abundance: once
CDR3aa: CASSLAGWDTEAFF
CDR3nt: TGTGCCAGCAGCTTGGCAGGATGGGACACTGAAGCTTTCTTT

d_gene: -
v_gene: TRBV6-2/TRBV6-3
j_gene: TRBJ2-5
abundance: -
CDR3aa: CASSYSWQGETQYF
CDR3nt: TGTGCCAGCAGTTACTCGTGGCAGGGAGAGACCCAGTACTTC

d_gene: TRBD1
v_gene: TRBV18
j_gene: TRBJ1-3
abundance: once
CDR3aa: CASSPRTGSGNTIYF
CDR3nt: TGTGCCAGCTCACCCCGGACAGGGTCTGGAAACACCATATATTTT

d_gene: -
v_gene: TRBV9
j_gene: TRBJ2-6
abundance: -
CDR3aa: CASSVGVLPGANVLTF
CDR3nt: TGTGCCAGCAGCGTAGGTGTTCTACCTGGGGCCAACGTCCTGACTTTC

d_gene: TRBD2
v_gene: TRBV12-5
j_gene: TRBJ2-1
abundance: -
CDR3aa: CASGTLAGDNEQFF
CDR3nt: TGTGCTAGTGGTACCCTAGCGGGGGACAATGAGCAGTTCTTC

d_gene: TRBD1
v_gene: TRBV10-3
j_gene: TRBJ1-4
abundance: -
CDR3aa: CATGQGHEKLFF
CDR3nt: TGTGCCACGGGACAGGGACATGAAAAACTGTTTTTT

d_gene: TRBD1
v_gene: TRBV15
j_gene: TRBJ2-5
abundance: once
CDR3aa: CATSRFGQGAETQYF
CDR3nt: TGTGCCACCAGCAGATTTGGACAGGGGGCAGAGACCCAGTACTTC

d_gene: TRBD1
v_gene: TRBV6-5
j_gene: TRBJ2-7
abundance: -
CDR3aa: CASLEGAGGYEQYF
CDR3nt: TGTGCCAGCCTTGAGGGGGCAGGGGGCTACGAGCAGTACTTC

d_gene: TRBD2
v_gene: TRBV5-1
j_gene: TRBJ2-3
abundance: -
CDR3aa: CASSPIPSGVRTDTQYF
CDR3nt: TGCGCCAGCAGCCCCATACCTAGCGGGGTTCGCACAGATACGCAGTATTTT

d_gene: -
v_gene: TRBV4-3
j_gene: TRBJ2-2
abundance: -
CDR3aa: CASSQQARYTGELFF
CDR3nt: TGCGCCAGCAGCCAGCAGGCAAGGTACACCGGGGAGCTGTTTTTT

d_gene: TRBD2
v_gene: TRBV5-4
j_gene: TRBJ2-7
abundance: -
CDR3aa: CASSLKWTSGGMSYEQYF
CDR3nt: TGTGCCAGCAGCCTCAAATGGACTAGCGGGGGTATGTCCTACGAGCAGTACTTC

d_gene: TRBD2
v_gene: TRBV29-1
j_gene: TRBJ2-7
abundance: once
CDR3aa: CSVAHLLAGAYEQYF
CDR3nt: TGCAGCGTTGCCCACCTACTAGCGGGTGCCTACGAGCAGTACTTC

d_gene: TRBD2
v_gene: TRBV24-1
j_gene: TRBJ2-3
abundance: -
CDR3aa: CATSDPSGGAADTQYF
CDR3nt: TGTGCCACCAGTGACCCCAGCGGGGGGGCGGCAGATACGCAGTATTTT